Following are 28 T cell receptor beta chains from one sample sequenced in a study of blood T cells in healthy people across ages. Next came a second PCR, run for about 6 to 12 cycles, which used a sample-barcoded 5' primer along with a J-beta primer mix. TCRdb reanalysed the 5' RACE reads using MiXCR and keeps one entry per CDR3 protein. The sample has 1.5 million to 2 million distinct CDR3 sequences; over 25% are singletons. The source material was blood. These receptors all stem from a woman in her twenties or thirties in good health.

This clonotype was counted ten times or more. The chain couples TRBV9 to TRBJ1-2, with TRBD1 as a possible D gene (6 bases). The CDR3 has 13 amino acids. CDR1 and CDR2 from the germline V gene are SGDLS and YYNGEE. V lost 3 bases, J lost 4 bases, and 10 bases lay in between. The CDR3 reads CASSATGIYGYTF. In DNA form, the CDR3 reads TGTGCCAGCAGCGCCACAGGGATCTATGGCTACACCTTC.

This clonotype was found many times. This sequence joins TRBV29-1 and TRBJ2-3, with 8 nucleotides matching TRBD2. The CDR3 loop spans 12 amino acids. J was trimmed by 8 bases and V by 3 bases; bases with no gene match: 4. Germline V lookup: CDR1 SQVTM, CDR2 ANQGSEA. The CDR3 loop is CSVDGGAATQYF. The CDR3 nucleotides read TGCAGCGTTGACGGGGGGGCAGCTACGCAGTATTTT.

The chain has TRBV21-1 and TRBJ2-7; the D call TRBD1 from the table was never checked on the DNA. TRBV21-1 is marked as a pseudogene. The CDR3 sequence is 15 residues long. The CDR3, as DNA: TGTGCCAGCAGCCCTCGTGAGGACAGGACCTACGAGCAGTACTTC. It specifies CASSPREDRTYEQYF.

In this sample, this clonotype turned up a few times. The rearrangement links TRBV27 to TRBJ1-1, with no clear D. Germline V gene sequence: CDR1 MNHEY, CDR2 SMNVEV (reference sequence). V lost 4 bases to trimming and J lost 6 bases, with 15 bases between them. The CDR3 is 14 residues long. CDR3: CASSWSPVIAEAFF. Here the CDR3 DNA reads TGTGCCAGCAGTTGGAGCCCTGTTATCGCTGAAGCTTTCTTT.

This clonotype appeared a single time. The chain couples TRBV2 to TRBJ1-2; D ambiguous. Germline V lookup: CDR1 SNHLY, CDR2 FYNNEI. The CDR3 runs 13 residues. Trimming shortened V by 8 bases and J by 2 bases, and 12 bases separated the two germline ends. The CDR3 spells CASVREGNYGYTF. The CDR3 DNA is TGTGCCAGCGTGAGGGAGGGAAACTATGGCTACACCTTC.

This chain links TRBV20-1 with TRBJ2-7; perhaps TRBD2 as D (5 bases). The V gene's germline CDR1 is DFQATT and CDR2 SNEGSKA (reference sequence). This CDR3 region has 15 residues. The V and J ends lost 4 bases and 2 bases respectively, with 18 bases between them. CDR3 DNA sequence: TGCAGTGCTAAGCAAGGCGGGCGGCAGACCTACGAGCAGTACTTC. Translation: CSAKQGGRQTYEQYF.

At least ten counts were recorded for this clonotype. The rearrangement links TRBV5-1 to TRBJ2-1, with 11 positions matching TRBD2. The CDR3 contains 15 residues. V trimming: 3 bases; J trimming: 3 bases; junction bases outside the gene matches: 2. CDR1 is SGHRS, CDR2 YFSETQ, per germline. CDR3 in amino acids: CASSSTSGIYNEQFF. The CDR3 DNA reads TGCGCCAGCAGCTCGACTAGCGGGATCTACAATGAGCAGTTCTTC.

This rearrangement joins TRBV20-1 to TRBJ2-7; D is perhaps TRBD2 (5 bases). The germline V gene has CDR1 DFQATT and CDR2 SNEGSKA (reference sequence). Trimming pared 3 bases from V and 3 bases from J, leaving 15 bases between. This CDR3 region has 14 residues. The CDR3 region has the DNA TGCAGTGCTAGTATGCCCCCGGGGAGCTACGAGCAGTACTTC. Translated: CSASMPPGSYEQYF.

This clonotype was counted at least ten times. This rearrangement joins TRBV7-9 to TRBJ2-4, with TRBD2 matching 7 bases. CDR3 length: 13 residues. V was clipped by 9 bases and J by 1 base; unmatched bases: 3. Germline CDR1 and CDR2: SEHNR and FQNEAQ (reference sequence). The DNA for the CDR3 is TGTGCCAGTACCGGGGGGGCCAAAAACATTCAGTACTTC. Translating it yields CASTGGAKNIQYF. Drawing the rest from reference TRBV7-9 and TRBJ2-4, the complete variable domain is DTGVSQNPRHKITKRGQNVTFRCDPISEHNRLYWYRQTLGQGPEFLTYFQNEAQLEKSRLLSDRFSAERPKGSFSTLEIQRTEQGDSAMYLCASTGGAKNIQYFGAGTRLSVL.

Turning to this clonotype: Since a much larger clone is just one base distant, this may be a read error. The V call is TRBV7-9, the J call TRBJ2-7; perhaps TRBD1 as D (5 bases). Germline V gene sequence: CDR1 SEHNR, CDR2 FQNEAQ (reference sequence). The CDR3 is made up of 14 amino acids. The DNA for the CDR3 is TGTGCCAGCAGCTTAGAACAGGTATCCTACGAGCAGGACTTC. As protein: CASSLEQVSYEQDF.

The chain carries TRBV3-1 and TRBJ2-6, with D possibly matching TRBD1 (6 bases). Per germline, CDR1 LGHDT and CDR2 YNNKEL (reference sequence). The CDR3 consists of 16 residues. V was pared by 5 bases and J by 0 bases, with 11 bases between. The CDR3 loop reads CASSIYRDSGANVLTF. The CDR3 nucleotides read TGTGCCAGCAGCATATACAGGGACTCTGGGGCCAACGTCCTGACTTTC.

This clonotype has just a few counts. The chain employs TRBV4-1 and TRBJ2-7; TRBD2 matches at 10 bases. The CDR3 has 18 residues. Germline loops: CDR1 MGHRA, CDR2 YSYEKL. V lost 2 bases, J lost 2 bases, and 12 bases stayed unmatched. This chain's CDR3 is CASSQSRGSGGPTYEQYF. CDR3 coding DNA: TGCGCCAGCAGCCAATCGCGGGGTAGCGGGGGGCCCACCTACGAGCAGTACTTC.

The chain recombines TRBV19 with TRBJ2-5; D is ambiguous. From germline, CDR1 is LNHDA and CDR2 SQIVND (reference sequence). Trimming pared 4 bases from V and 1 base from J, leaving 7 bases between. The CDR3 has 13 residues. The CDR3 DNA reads TGTGCCAGTAGTACGGCAGCCCAAGAGACCCAGTACTTC. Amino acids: CASSTAAQETQYF.

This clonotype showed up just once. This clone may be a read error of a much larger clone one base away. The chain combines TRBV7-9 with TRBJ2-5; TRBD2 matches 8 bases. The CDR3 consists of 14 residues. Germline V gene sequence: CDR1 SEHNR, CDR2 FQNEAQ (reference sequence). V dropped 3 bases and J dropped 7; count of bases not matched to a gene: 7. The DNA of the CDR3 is TGTGCCAGCAGCTTGGCGGGAGGATGGGGGACCCAGTACTTC. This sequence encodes CASSLAGGWGTQYF.

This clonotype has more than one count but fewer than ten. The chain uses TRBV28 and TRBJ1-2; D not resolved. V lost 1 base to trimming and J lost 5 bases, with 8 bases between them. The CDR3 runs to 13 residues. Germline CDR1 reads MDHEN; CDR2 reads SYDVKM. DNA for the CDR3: TGTGCCAGCAGTTTATCAAGTCGGTATGGCTACACCTTC. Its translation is CASSLSSRYGYTF.

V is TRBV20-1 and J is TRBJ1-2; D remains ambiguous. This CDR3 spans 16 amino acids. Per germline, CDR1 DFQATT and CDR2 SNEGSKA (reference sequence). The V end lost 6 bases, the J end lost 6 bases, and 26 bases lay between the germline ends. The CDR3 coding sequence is TGCAGTGCAAAAAGCGGTAGGGCTGGACCCGAGCATGGCTACACCTTC. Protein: CSAKSGRAGPEHGYTF.

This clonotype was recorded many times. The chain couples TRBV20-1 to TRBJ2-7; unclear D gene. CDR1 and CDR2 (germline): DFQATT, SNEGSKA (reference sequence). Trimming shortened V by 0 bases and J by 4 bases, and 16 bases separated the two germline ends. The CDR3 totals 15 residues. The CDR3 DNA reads TGCAGTGCTAGAGATTCGCGCCAAACTGGATACGAGCAGTACTTC. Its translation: CSARDSRQTGYEQYF.

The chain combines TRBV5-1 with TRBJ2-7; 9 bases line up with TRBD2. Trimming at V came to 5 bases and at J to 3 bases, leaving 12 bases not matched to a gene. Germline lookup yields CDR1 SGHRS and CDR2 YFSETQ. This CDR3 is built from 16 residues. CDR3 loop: CASRVAGDPPYYEQYF. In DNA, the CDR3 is TGCGCCAGCAGGGTAGCGGGGGACCCCCCCTACTACGAGCAGTACTTC.

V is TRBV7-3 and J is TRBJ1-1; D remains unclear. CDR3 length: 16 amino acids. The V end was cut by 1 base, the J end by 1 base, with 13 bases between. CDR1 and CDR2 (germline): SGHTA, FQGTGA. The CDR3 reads CASSLITVGANTEAFF. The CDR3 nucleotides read TGTGCCAGCAGCTTAATAACAGTTGGCGCGAACACTGAAGCTTTCTTT.

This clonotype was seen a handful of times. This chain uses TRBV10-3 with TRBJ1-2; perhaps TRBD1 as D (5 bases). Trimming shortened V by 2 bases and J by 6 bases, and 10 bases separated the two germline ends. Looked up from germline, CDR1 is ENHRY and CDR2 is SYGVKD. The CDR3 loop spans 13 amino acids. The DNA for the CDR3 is TGTGCCATCAGTGAGGAGGGGACTGATGGCTACACCTTC. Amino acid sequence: CAISEEGTDGYTF.

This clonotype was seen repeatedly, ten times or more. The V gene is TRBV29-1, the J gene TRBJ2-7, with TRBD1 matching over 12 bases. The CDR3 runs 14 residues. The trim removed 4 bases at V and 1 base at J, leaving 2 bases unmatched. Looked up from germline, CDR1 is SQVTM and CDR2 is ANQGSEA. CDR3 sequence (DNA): TGCAGCGTTGGGGACAGGGGGCCGTCCTACGAGCAGTACTTC. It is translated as CSVGDRGPSYEQYF.

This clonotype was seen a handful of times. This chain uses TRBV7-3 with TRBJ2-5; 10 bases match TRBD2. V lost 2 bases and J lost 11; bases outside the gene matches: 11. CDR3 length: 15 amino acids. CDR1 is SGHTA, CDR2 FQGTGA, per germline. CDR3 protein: CASSLGASGSNEQYF. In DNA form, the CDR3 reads TGTGCCAGCAGCTTAGGGGCTAGCGGGAGTAATGAGCAGTACTTC. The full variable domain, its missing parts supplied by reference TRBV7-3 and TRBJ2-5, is GAGVSQTPSNKVTEKGKYVELRCDPISGHTALYWYRQSLGQGPEFLIYFQGTGAADDSGLPNDRFFAVRPEGSVSTLKIQRTERGDSAVYLCASSLGASGSNEQYFGPGTRLLVL.

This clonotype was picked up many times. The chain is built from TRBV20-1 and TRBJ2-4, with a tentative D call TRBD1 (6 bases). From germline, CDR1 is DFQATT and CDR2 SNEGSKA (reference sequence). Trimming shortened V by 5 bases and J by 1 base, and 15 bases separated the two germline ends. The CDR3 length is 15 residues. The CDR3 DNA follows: TGCAGTGCTCCCCGGCAGGGGATGGCCAAAAACATTCAGTACTTC. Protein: CSAPRQGMAKNIQYF.

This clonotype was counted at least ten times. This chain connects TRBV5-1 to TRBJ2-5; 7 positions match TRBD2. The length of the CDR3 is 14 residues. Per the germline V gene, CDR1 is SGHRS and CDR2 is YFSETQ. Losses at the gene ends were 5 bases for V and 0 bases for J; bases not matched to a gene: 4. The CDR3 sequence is CASRASGNQETQYF. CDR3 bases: TGCGCCAGCAGAGCTAGCGGCAACCAAGAGACCCAGTACTTC.

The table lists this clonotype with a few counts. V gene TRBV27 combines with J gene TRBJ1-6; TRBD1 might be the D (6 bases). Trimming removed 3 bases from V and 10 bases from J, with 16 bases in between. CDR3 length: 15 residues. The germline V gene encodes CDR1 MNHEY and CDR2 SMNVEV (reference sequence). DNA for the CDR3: TGTGCCAGCAGTTTGGAATGGACAGTATCCTCACCCCTCCACTTT. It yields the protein CASSLEWTVSSPLHF.

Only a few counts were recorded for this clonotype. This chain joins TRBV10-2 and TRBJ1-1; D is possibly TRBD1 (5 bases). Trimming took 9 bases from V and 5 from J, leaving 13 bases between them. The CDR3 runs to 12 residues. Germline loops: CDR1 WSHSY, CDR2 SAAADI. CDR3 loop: CASRDGGTEAFF. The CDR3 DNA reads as TGCGCCAGTCGAGATGGGGGGACTGAAGCTTTCTTT.

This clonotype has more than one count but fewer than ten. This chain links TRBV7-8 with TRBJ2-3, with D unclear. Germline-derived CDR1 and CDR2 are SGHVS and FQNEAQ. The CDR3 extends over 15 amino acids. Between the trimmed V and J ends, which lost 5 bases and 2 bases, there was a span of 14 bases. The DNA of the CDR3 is TGTGCCAGCAGCCCCACGGGTGGCGCCACAGATACGCAGTATTTT. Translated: CASSPTGGATDTQYF.

The CDR3 spells CASSKAPGPGSGELFF. In DNA form, the CDR3 reads TGCGCCAGCAGCAAGGCCCCGGGACCGGGGTCCGGGGAGCTGTTTTTT. The chain carries TRBV5-1 and TRBJ2-2; perhaps D is TRBD1 or TRBD2 (5 bases each). V lost 4 bases and J lost 6, with 19 bases in between. Germline V gives CDR1 SGHRS, CDR2 YFSETQ. The CDR3 length is 16 residues.